Listed below are T cell receptor beta chains from one sample, sequenced in a study of shared clonotypes between healthy human individuals. Profiled with immunoSEQ multiplex PCR; TCRdb holds only in-frame clones, not every one. In the table there are about 2,200,000 clones, about 93% of which are singletons. The sample consisted of naive CD8+ T cells from PBMCs. The receptors were sampled from a man between 18 and 29 years old in good health. Some clones in this sample may be carry-over from other donors' samples. The CDR3 runs from the conserved cysteine through the conserved F or W. Each record gives: CDR3 protein, CDR3 DNA, D gene, J gene, V gene, clone size. D genes are given only for firm matches. Where a row states a size, it is once, few, many or the class of an expanded clone; other rows omit it.

CASSPLGARLAGSTDTQYF,TGTGCCAGCAGCCCTCTAGGGGCCCGACTAGCGGGGAGCACAGATACGCAGTATTTT,TRBD2,TRBJ2-3,TRBV7-9,once
CASSLYTTDTQYF,TGTGCCAGCAGTTTATACACCACAGATACGCAGTATTTT,-,TRBJ2-3,TRBV27,-
CASKLRGNSYEQYF,TGTGCCAGCAAGTTGCGGGGGAATTCCTACGAGCAGTACTTC,TRBD2,TRBJ2-7,TRBV13,-
CASSWRTLNTEAFF,TGTGCCAGCAGTTGGCGGACACTGAACACTGAAGCTTTCTTT,-,TRBJ1-1,TRBV28,few
CASSYGERETEETQYF,TGTGCCAGCAGTTACGGGGAGCGGGAGACTGAGGAGACCCAGTACTTC,TRBD2,TRBJ2-5,TRBV6-6,-
CASSLVGTVVEKLFF,TGTGCCAGCAGCTTAGTTGGGACAGTTGTTGAAAAACTGTTTTTT,TRBD1,TRBJ1-4,TRBV7-9,-
CASSFGAGGPSRETQYF,TGTGCCAGCAGTTTTGGAGCGGGAGGGCCCAGCAGGGAGACCCAGTACTTC,TRBD2,TRBJ2-5,TRBV27,-
CASSEYRIGGYTF,TGTGCCAGCAGTGAATATAGAATTGGTGGCTACACCTTC,-,TRBJ1-2,TRBV25-1,few
CASDQRATGELFF,TGTGCCAGCGACCAGCGGGCCACCGGGGAGCTGTTTTTT,-,TRBJ2-2,TRBV7-8,-
CASSFPGPGQGPYEQYF,TGTGCCAGCAGTTTCCCCGGACCGGGACAGGGTCCCTACGAGCAGTACTTC,TRBD1,TRBJ2-7,TRBV27,once
CASSYGRGNEKLFF,TGTGCCAGCAGCTACGGTCGTGGTAATGAAAAACTGTTTTTT,-,TRBJ1-4,TRBV5-4,-
CASSSPTYEQYF,TGTGCCAGCAGTTCACCCACCTACGAGCAGTACTTC,-,TRBJ2-7,TRBV28,once
CASSPRPNRDEQYF,TGTGCCAGCAGTCCCAGGCCGAACAGGGACGAGCAGTACTTC,-,TRBJ2-7,TRBV28,-
CASGKQGATGELFF,TGTGCCAGCGGAAAACAGGGGGCCACCGGGGAGCTGTTTTTT,TRBD1,TRBJ2-2,TRBV27,once
CAISARTGEGSGLRGEQYF,TGTGCCATCAGTGCTCGGACAGGAGAGGGGTCTGGACTGAGAGGCGAGCAGTACTTC,TRBD1,TRBJ2-7,TRBV10-3,-
CASSQTGQPFYGYTF,TGTGCCAGCAGCCAGACGGGACAGCCTTTCTATGGCTACACCTTC,TRBD1,TRBJ1-2,TRBV9,once
CASSLMGQETEAFF,TGTGCCAGCAGCCTTATGGGACAGGAGACTGAAGCTTTCTTT,TRBD1,TRBJ1-1,TRBV27,-
CASSGTRDRAYTEAFF,TGTGCCAGCAGCGGAACCCGGGACAGGGCGTACACTGAAGCTTTCTTT,TRBD1,TRBJ1-1,TRBV9,few
CASSIPSLAAISYEQYF,TGTGCCAGTAGTATCCCGTCGTTGGCGGCGATCTCCTACGAGCAGTACTTC,-,TRBJ2-7,TRBV19,-
CATSGGRQDTEAFF,TGTGCCACCAGTGGGGGCCGTCAGGACACTGAAGCTTTCTTT,-,TRBJ1-1,TRBV15,-
CASSNSGEGYQETQYF,TGTGCCAGTAGTAACTCGGGGGAAGGGTACCAAGAGACCCAGTACTTC,-,TRBJ2-5,TRBV19,-
CASSFSSNRETSGSIHEQFF,TGTGCCAGCAGTTTCTCCTCGAATCGCGAGACTAGCGGGAGTATTCATGAGCAGTTCTTC,TRBD2,TRBJ2-1,TRBV27,many
CASSHSGQGDNQPQHF,TGCGCCAGCAGCCATTCGGGACAGGGTGACAATCAGCCCCAGCATTTT,TRBD1,TRBJ1-5,TRBV4-1,-
CASSLFGEQETQYF,TGTGCCAGCAGTTTGTTTGGGGAGCAAGAGACCCAGTACTTC,-,TRBJ2-5,TRBV28,-
CASSLGGDTEAFF,TGTGCCAGCAGTCTAGGGGGAGACACTGAAGCTTTCTTT,-,TRBJ1-1,TRBV9,-
CSVEEGRDRSGEQYF,TGCAGCGTTGAAGAAGGGCGGGACAGGTCGGGAGAGCAGTACTTC,TRBD1,TRBJ2-7,TRBV29-1,-
CASSTPGGARGDETQYF,TGTGCCAGCAGTACCCCCGGGGGGGCCCGAGGTGACGAGACCCAGTACTTC,TRBD2,TRBJ2-5,TRBV2,-
CASSIRDRDYEQYF,TGCGCCAGCAGCATTCGGGACAGGGACTACGAGCAGTACTTC,TRBD1,TRBJ2-7,TRBV5-1,-
CASNLGTGVNYGYTF,TGTGCCAGCAACCTTGGGACAGGGGTGAACTATGGCTACACCTTC,TRBD1,TRBJ1-2,TRBV5-6,once
CASSERGSNQPQHF,TGTGCCAGCAGCGAGAGGGGGAGCAATCAGCCCCAGCATTTT,-,TRBJ1-5,TRBV6-1,-
CASSLVRMNTEAFF,TGTGCCAGCAGCTTGGTCAGGATGAACACTGAAGCTTTCTTT,-,TRBJ1-1,TRBV5-6,-
CASSDPREATGVAGDSYNEQFF,TGTGCCAGCAGCGACCCACGTGAGGCTACGGGGGTTGCGGGGGACTCCTACAATGAGCAGTTCTTC,TRBD2,TRBJ2-1,TRBV6-4,-
CASSLVDGPISGANVLTF,TGTGCCAGCAGCTTAGTCGACGGGCCAATCTCTGGGGCCAACGTCCTGACTTTC,-,TRBJ2-6,TRBV7-6,-
CASSFGPYHPLTEAFF,TGTGCCAGCAGCTTCGGGCCCTACCACCCACTCACTGAAGCTTTCTTT,-,TRBJ1-1,TRBV7-9,-
CASRKQGEEAFF,TGTGCCAGCCGCAAGCAGGGAGAAGAAGCTTTCTTT,-,TRBJ1-1,TRBV6-1,few
CASSKRKGTVYGYTF,TGTGCCAGCAGCAAAAGGAAGGGGACAGTCTATGGCTACACCTTC,TRBD1,TRBJ1-2,TRBV27,-
CASSPRDREGTEAFF,TGTGCCAGCAGCCCCCGGGACAGGGAAGGCACTGAAGCTTTCTTT,TRBD1,TRBJ1-1,TRBV9,-
CASSRGSSTDTQYF,TGTGCCAGCAGCAGAGGGTCCAGCACAGATACGCAGTATTTT,-,TRBJ2-3,TRBV28,-
CASSTPPGRPSEQYF,TGTGCCAGCAGCACCCCCCCGGGGAGACCTTCAGAGCAGTACTTC,-,TRBJ2-7,TRBV28,-
CASSPHSRSPPDTQYF,TGCGCCAGCAGCCCTCATAGCAGGTCCCCACCAGATACGCAGTATTTT,-,TRBJ2-3,TRBV4-1,-
CASSYSGLASTDTQYF,TGTGCCAGCAGTTACTCGGGACTAGCAAGCACAGATACGCAGTATTTT,TRBD2,TRBJ2-3,TRBV6-5,-
CASSLWAGASYEQYF,TGTGCCAGCAGTTTATGGGCAGGGGCCTCATACGAGCAGTACTTC,-,TRBJ2-7,TRBV28,-
CASSEYSGNYEQYF,TGTGCCAGCAGCGAGTATAGCGGAAACTACGAGCAGTACTTC,-,TRBJ2-7,TRBV7-2,-
CASSLSGSTDTQYF,TGTGCCAGCAGCCTTAGCGGTAGCACAGATACGCAGTATTTT,-,TRBJ2-3,TRBV7-2,-
CASRGANVLTF,TGTGCCAGCAGAGGGGCCAACGTCCTGACTTTC,-,TRBJ2-6,TRBV9,-
CASSLGVTSTDTQYF,TGTGCCAGCAGCTTGGGGGTGACTAGCACAGATACGCAGTATTTT,-,TRBJ2-3,TRBV5-5,-
CASSYLAGEPYEQYF,TGTGCCAGCAGCTACCTAGCGGGAGAACCCTACGAGCAGTACTTC,TRBD2,TRBJ2-7,TRBV6-1,-
CASSASGESTDTQYF,TGTGCCAGCTCGGCTAGCGGGGAGAGCACAGATACGCAGTATTTT,TRBD2,TRBJ2-3,TRBV13,once
CASSASGAGGYTF,TGTGCCAGCAGCGCATCAGGGGCAGGGGGCTACACCTTC,-,TRBJ1-2,TRBV9,-
CASSSKTGDSSVGKNIQYF,TGCGCCAGCAGCTCTAAGACAGGGGATAGTTCCGTAGGCAAAAACATTCAGTACTTC,TRBD1,TRBJ2-4,TRBV5-1,-
CASLGLQAYEQYF,TGTGCCAGCTTAGGACTCCAAGCTTACGAGCAGTACTTC,-,TRBJ2-7,TRBV6-5,-